This T cell receptor beta chain was recovered during a study of CD8+CD57+ T cells in acquired aplastic anemia. Study-level information: CD4+ and CD8+ cells, once sorted, gave DNA averaging roughly 3.4 ug.

Study-level points and caveats: Overlap between patients and controls comprised twenty-nine CD8+ CDR3 sequences. CD8+ Simpson's diversity did not differ significantly between patients and controls.

Many counts were recorded for this clonotype. Its specificity is not known. V trimming: 2 bases; J trimming: 2 bases; junction bases outside the gene matches: 5. The V gene's germline CDR1 is WNHNN and CDR2 SYGVQD (reference sequence). The length of the CDR3 is 15 residues. The template for TCR beta VDJ and CDR3 sequence profiling was genomic DNA. MiXCR, run by TCRdb on the reads, gives a single entry per CDR3 protein. The sample contains about 210,000 distinct CDR3 sequences, 34% of which appear only once. The chain links TRBV10-1 to TRBJ2-7; 8 nucleotides agree with TRBD2. This sequence originates from a human donor in good health, serving as a control. Sequences were obtained from sorted CD4+, CD8+, or CD8+CD57+ T cells (not recorded which) from PBMCs. As DNA, the CDR3 is TGCGCCAGCAGTGAGAATTTGCGGGGGGCCTACGAGCAGTACTTC. This translates into CASSENLRGAYEQYF.